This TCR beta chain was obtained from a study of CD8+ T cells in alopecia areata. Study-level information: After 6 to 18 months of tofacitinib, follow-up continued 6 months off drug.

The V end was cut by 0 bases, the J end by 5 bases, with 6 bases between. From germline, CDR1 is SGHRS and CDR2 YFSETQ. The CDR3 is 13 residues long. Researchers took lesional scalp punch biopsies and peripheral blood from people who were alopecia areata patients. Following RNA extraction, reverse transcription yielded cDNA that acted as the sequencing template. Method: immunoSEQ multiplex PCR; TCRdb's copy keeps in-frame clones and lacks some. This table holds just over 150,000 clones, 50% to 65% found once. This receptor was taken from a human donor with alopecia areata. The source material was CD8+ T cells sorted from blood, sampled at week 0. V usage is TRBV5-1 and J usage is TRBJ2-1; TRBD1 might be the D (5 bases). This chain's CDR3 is CASSLEGDNEQFF. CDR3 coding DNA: TGCGCCAGCAGCTTGGAAGGGGACAATGAGCAGTTCTTC.